The 18 T cell receptor beta chains below all came from one sample that was sequenced in a study of OX40 agonist ivuxolimab in advanced cancers. Receptors were amplified or captured by the immunoSEQ multiplex PCR assay. The clones in this table, taken by TCRdb from immuneACCESS, are in-frame only. Not every clone is retained; where verified, under half of the shortfall comes from an unresolved V gene, and the cause of the rest is unknown. This sample lists tens of thousands of clones; about 89% were detected once. 10% to 15% of the sample comes from the top ten. This sample comprised CD4+ or CD8+ T cells sorted from blood, obtained in a trial of the OX40 agonist ivuxolimab. These receptors were collected from an adult with an advanced solid tumor such as melanoma, head and neck, liver or kidney cancer.

The chain has TRBV6-1 and TRBJ1-5; 10 nucleotides agree with TRBD1. The V gene end was trimmed by 6 bases and the J gene end by 6 bases; junction bases not matched to a gene: 8. Germline CDR1 and CDR2: MNHNS and SASEGT. This CDR3 is 15 amino acids long. This CDR3 reads CASRSDRGLGQPQHF. The CDR3 bases are TGTGCCAGCAGATCGGACAGGGGGTTAGGTCAGCCCCAGCATTTT.

The DNA of the CDR3 is TGTGCCAGCAGCTCCCTTTATGGGCAGGCCGATCAGCCCCAGCATTTT. This codes for CASSSLYGQADQPQHF. The chain carries TRBV7-6 and TRBJ1-5; D call uncertain. This CDR3 is 16 amino acids long. Germline loops: CDR1 SGHVS, CDR2 FNYEAQ. V lost 4 bases and J 5 bases, leaving 18 bases between the germline ends.

As for this clone: One end of the junction is discordant with germline, which a read error may explain. This same CDR3 is encoded by further DNA sequences in the sample. The rearrangement joins TRBV12-5 to TRBJ1-2, with D uncertain. Germline assignment: CDR1 LGHNT and CDR2 FRNRAP. The CDR3 is 16 residues long. The CDR3 DNA follows: TGCGCTAGTGGTTTGATCAACCGGGATGCCAGCTATGGCTACACCTTC. Translation: CASGLINRDASYGYTF.

The genes are TRBV7-8 and TRBJ2-7; D unresolved. V lost 1 base, J lost 2 bases, and 3 bases lay in between. Germline assignment: CDR1 SGHVS and CDR2 FQNEAQ. There are 12 residues in the CDR3. The CDR3 here is CASSLVTYEQYF. The CDR3 region has the DNA TGTGCCAGCAGCTTAGTGACCTACGAGCAGTACTTC.

The chain is built from TRBV2 and TRBJ1-1, with D maybe TRBD1 (5 bases). Trimming cost V 5 bases and J 7 bases, with 11 bases left between them. The V gene's germline CDR1 is SNHLY and CDR2 FYNNEI. CDR3 size: 12 residues. This CDR3 is CASSSGAGEAFF. The CDR3 DNA reads TGTGCCAGCAGTTCCGGGGCAGGTGAAGCTTTCTTT.

This rearrangement joins TRBV9 to TRBJ2-3; D remains unclear. The germline V gene encodes CDR1 SGDLS and CDR2 YYNGEE. V lost 3 bases and J 0 bases, leaving 2 bases between the germline ends. This CDR3 contains 12 residues. In DNA form, the CDR3 reads TGTGCCAGCAGCGCTAGCACAGATACGCAGTATTTT. Translation: CASSASTDTQYF.

The gene calls are TRBV27 and TRBJ2-4; no firm D call. This CDR3 has 13 amino acids. Germline V gene lookup returns CDR1 MNHEY and CDR2 SMNVEV (reference sequence). V lost 3 bases and J 4 bases, leaving 7 bases between the germline ends. In DNA form, the CDR3 reads TGTGCCAGCAGTTTCGGGCCTAAAAACATTCAGTACTTC. Translation: CASSFGPKNIQYF.

The CDR3 loop reads CASNPMGGDYDEQYF. The CDR3 DNA sequence: TGTGCCAGCAACCCTATGGGGGGCGATTACGACGAGCAGTACTTC. This sequence joins TRBV7-8 and TRBJ2-7; D possibly matches TRBD1 or TRBD2 (6 bases each). Germline V gene lookup returns CDR1 SGHVS and CDR2 FQNEAQ. V lost 7 bases and J 5 bases, leaving 21 bases between the germline ends. The CDR3 totals 15 residues.

The chain recombines TRBV11-3 with TRBJ2-7; either TRBD1 or TRBD2 may supply D (5 bases each). Trimming removed 1 base at V and 4 bases at J, with 8 bases between. From germline, CDR1 is SGHNT and CDR2 YENEEA. This CDR3 is 13 amino acids long. CDR3 nucleotides: TGTGCCAGCAGCTTAGTGGGACCTTACGAGCAGTACTTC. This codes for CASSLVGPYEQYF.

The rearrangement uses TRBV25-1 and TRBJ1-2; D uncertain. Per germline, CDR1 MGHDK and CDR2 SYGVNS. This CDR3 is 17 amino acids long. Trimming shortened V by 3 bases and J by 4 bases, and 21 bases separated the two germline ends. CDR3 sequence reads: CASSETLLGPTGYGYTF. The CDR3 coding sequence is TGTGCCAGCAGTGAGACCCTACTGGGCCCAACCGGCTATGGCTACACCTTC.

Here the CDR3 reads CATSREQDSAHVAFF. The DNA of the CDR3 is TGTGCCACCAGCAGAGAACAGGACAGCGCCCATGTAGCTTTCTTT. The rearrangement joins TRBV15 to TRBJ1-1; maybe TRBD1 (6 bases). The length of the CDR3 is 15 residues. The germline gives CDR1 LNHNV, CDR2 YYDKDF (reference sequence). Trimming shortened V by 0 bases and J by 10 bases, and 18 bases separated the two germline ends.

There are a few counts of this clone. The V gene is TRBV9, the J gene TRBJ2-1, with 9 bases that match TRBD2. This CDR3 region has 15 residues. V was pared by 3 bases and J by 0 bases, with 1 base of the junction left unmatched. The V gene's germline CDR1 is SGDLS and CDR2 YYNGEE. The CDR3 region is CASSASGVSYNEQFF. In DNA form, the CDR3 reads TGTGCCAGCAGCGCTAGCGGGGTCTCCTACAATGAGCAGTTCTTC.

The rearrangement links TRBV6-5 to TRBJ2-7; 7 bases are shared with TRBD2. Germline V gene lookup returns CDR1 MNHEY and CDR2 SVGAGI. The CDR3 runs to 10 residues. Germline trimming cut 4 bases from V and 9 bases from J; bases unmatched to any gene: 0. CDR3 nucleotides: TGTGCCAGCAGTTCGGGAGGGCAGTACTTC. Protein: CASSSGGQYF.

This chain connects TRBV25-1 to TRBJ2-6, with D hard to call. CDR1 is MGHDK and CDR2 is SYGVNS in the germline V gene. V was cut by 1 base and J by 1 base, with 8 bases left in between. The CDR3 runs 16 residues. The CDR3 nucleotides read TGTGCCAGCAGTGAATTGTGGGAATCTGGGGCCAACGTCCTGACTTTC. It translates to CASSELWESGANVLTF.

The chain employs TRBV11-1 and TRBJ1-1; perhaps TRBD1 as D (5 bases). V was cut by 5 bases and J by 1 base, with 17 bases left in between. The CDR3 has 16 residues. Germline V gene lookup returns CDR1 SGHAT and CDR2 FQDESV (reference sequence). The CDR3 spells CASSPPGLRGNTEAFF. The CDR3 bases are TGTGCCAGCAGCCCACCGGGACTAAGGGGGAACACTGAAGCTTTCTTT.

V and J are TRBV6-6 and TRBJ2-7; D gene unclear. This CDR3 spans 13 amino acids. Deletions cut 3 bases from V and 2 bases from J, with 8 bases between. CDR1 is MNHNY and CDR2 is SVGAGI in the germline V gene (reference sequence). CDR3 region: CASSYGDPYEQYF. The CDR3 region has the DNA TGTGCCAGCAGTTATGGTGACCCCTACGAGCAGTACTTC.

A note on this clone: Mismatch with germline at one junction end may stem from a read error. This chain connects TRBV7-7 to TRBJ1-1; D not certain. The CDR3 has 13 amino acids. CDR1 SSHAT and CDR2 FNYEAQ come from the germline V gene (reference sequence). The CDR3 loop reads CASSLFEGTEAFF. In nucleotides, the CDR3 is TGTGCTAGCAGCTTATTCGAGGGCACTGAAGCTTTCTTT.

The gene calls are TRBV27 and TRBJ2-1, with D unresolved. Trimming removed 0 bases from V and 4 bases from J, with 10 bases in between. The CDR3 consists of 15 residues. Germline CDR1 reads MNHEY; CDR2 reads SMNVEV (reference sequence). The CDR3 here is CASSLSTAFYNEQFF. As DNA, the CDR3 is TGTGCCAGCAGTTTATCGACGGCCTTTTACAATGAGCAGTTCTTC.